The clone carrying this TCR beta chain is labeled as medium-sized. Its antigen is not known. V trimming: 3 bases; J trimming: 2 bases; junction bases outside the gene matches: 1. The V gene's germline CDR1 is MRHNA and CDR2 SNTAGT. The CDR3 runs to 15 residues. The data derive from a study of Ad26.COV2.S vaccination and SARS-CoV-2 variants. On the study more broadly: Ad26.COV2.S given intramuscularly, once or twice 56 days apart. Findings and limits, study-wide: Those who received vaccine or placebo ended up with similar non-spike TCR breadth. While placebo recipients had lower spike-specific TCR breadth, vaccine recipients had more.

Using immunoSEQ multiplex PCR, the repertoire was profiled, and TCRdb retains in-frame clones only, with some absent. The sample lists 300,000 to 400,000 clones; less than 90% were seen once. The treatment: approximately 18 received Ad26.COV2.S at low or high dose, single or two shots; roughly 5 received placebo; per-sample allocation not given. The study sampled participants on day 63 after the first vaccine or placebo injection. The V and J genes are TRBV6-4 and TRBJ2-1; 10 bases fit TRBD2. The origin of this receptor is a person between 18 and 60 years old who received the Ad26.COV2.S COVID-19 vaccine or a placebo. The sequenced sample was peripheral blood, obtained in a trial of Ad26.COV2.S vaccine versus placebo. The CDR3 DNA is TGTGCCAGCAGTGAGCTAGCGGGGGCCTACAATGAGCAGTTCTTC. Translation: CASSELAGAYNEQFF.